This TCR beta chain was sequenced during a study of long-term antiretroviral therapy in people with HIV. This was the immunoSEQ v3.0 assay at survey level. Sequencing had a target that covered roughly 35,000-55,000 T-cell genomes per sample. Sequencing was performed with immunoSEQ multiplex PCR; in TCRdb, only in-frame clones are kept and a portion is missing. Here the sample spans about 48,000 clones, around 80% being singletons. Germline V gives CDR1 LNHDA, CDR2 SQIVND (reference sequence). The CDR3 runs to 12 residues. Trimming stripped 3 bases from V and 6 bases from J, with 8 bases between. Each sample contained roughly 0.9-10 million cryopreserved PBMC, thawed before DNA extraction.

The V and J genes are TRBV19 and TRBJ1-1; perhaps TRBD1 as D (5 bases). The sequences come from unsorted PBMCs, collected 0.8 years after starting antiretroviral therapy. The sequence derives from a woman aged 18-29 years with HIV. CDR3 residues: CASSIGGAEAFF. CDR3 bases: TGTGCCAGTAGTATCGGAGGGGCTGAAGCTTTCTTT.